This TCR beta chain was documented in a study of T cells after yellow fever vaccination. A single record per CDR3 protein comes from TCRdb applying MiXCR to the 5' RACE reads. The repertoire holds roughly 160,000 distinct CDR3 sequences, with approximately 9.7% as singletons. The source material was CD8+ T cells sorted from PBMCs, sampled 45 days after the yellow fever booster vaccination. The TCR originated in a man between 18 and 29 years old who received the YFV17D yellow fever vaccine.

The CDR3 reads CASSQDRLLAGGLISTDTQYF. CDR3 nucleotide sequence: TGCGCCAGCAGCCAAGATCGGTTACTAGCGGGCGGCCTTATATCCACAGATACGCAGTATTTT. The chain uses TRBV4-3 and TRBJ2-3, with 9 bases identical to TRBD2. After removal of 0 bases from V and 2 bases from J, the junction contained 18 bases not matched to a gene. The germline CDR1 and CDR2 sequences are LGHNA and YSLEER. The CDR3 is made up of 21 amino acids.